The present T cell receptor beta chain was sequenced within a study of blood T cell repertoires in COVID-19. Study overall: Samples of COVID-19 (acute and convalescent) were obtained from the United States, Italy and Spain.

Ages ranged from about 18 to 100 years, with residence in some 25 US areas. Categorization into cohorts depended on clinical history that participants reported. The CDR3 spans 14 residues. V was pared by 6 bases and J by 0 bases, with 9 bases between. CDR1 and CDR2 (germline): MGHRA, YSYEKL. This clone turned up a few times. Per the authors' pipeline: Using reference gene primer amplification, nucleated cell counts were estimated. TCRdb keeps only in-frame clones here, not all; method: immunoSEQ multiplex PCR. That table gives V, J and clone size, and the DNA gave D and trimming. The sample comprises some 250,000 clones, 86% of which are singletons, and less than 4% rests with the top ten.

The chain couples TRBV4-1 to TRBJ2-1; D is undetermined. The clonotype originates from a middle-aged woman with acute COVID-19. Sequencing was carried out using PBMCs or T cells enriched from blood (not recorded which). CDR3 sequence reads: CASRSRGSYNEQFF. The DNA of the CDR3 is TGCGCCAGCAGATCGCGTGGCTCCTACAATGAGCAGTTCTTC.